Listed here is a single T cell receptor beta chain. Germline is not matched at one junction end, which may reflect a read error. All patients picked for sequencing had shown, by flow cytometry, an expansion of CD8+CD57+ cells. Severe acquired aplastic anemia was present in every patient. Patients were therapy-naive when their blood was sampled. These data come from a study of CD8+CD57+ T cells in acquired aplastic anemia. Study summary: DNA per sorted CD4+ or CD8+ sample ranged about 0.18 to 30 ug, averaging roughly 3.2 ug.

TCR beta VDJ combinations and CDR3 sequences were profiled from genomic DNA. From the reads, TCRdb called clonotypes with MiXCR, one entry per CDR3 protein. Of about 160,000 distinct CDR3 sequences listed, around half are singletons. The CDR3 contains 17 residues. CDR1 is LNHDA, CDR2 SQIVND, per germline (reference sequence). The source is a human donor with aplastic anemia. The sequenced sample consisted of sorted CD4+, CD8+, or CD8+CD57+ T cells (not recorded which) from PBMCs. The rearrangement links TRBV19 to TRBJ1-3; the D gene is possibly TRBD1 (5 bases). The CDR3 sequence: CAGSIGQVGGSGNTIYF. The CDR3 coding sequence is TGTGCCGGTAGTATAGGGCAGGTGGGGGGCTCTGGAAACACCATATATTTT.